The text below deals with one T cell receptor (beta chain). Sequencing used immunoSEQ multiplex PCR; TCRdb keeps in-frame clones, though not all of them. The table lists some 78,000 clones, around 94% of them singletons, with 0.35% to 0.45% in the top ten. The CDR3 contains 13 residues. The V and J ends lost 0 bases and 6 bases respectively, with 12 bases between them. Germline V gene data show CDR1 as GTSNPN and CDR2 as SVGIG (reference sequence). The entry originates in a study of technical replicates of blood from a handful of donors. Sequenced input: T cells isolated from PBMCs. The receptor comes from a human donor in good health. The chain employs TRBV30 and TRBJ2-7, with TRBD1 as a possible D gene (7 bases). For the CDR3, the DNA is TGTGCCTGGAGTGTCTCTCAGGGGGGCGAGCAGTACTTC. It encodes CAWSVSQGGEQYF.